Listed below are T cell receptor beta chains from one sample, sequenced in a study of regulatory dendritic cells for organ transplantation. Using immunoSEQ multiplex PCR, the repertoire was profiled, and TCRdb retains in-frame clones only, with some absent. This sample has around 30,000 clones, with 82% found just once. Input material: naive CD8+ T cells from blood. These TCRs come from a human donor in good health. Each CDR3 is given without its conserved first and last residue.

J: TRBJ2-7; V: TRBV27; length: 11; CDR3: ASSPRAVYEQY
J: TRBJ2-1; V: TRBV7-9; length: 13; CDR3: ASSHEGQGRGEQF
J: TRBJ2-5; V: TRBV19; length: 13; CDR3: ASTRTSGVQETQY
J: TRBJ1-1; V: TRBV4-1; length: 12; CDR3: ASSPRGTGTEAF
J: TRBJ1-4; V: TRBV7-6; length: 16; CDR3: ASSLGTGGPPRNEKLF
J: TRBJ2-6; V: TRBV27; length: 15; CDR3: ASSKGQGAPGANVLT
J: TRBJ2-3; V: TRBV10-3; length: 14; CDR3: AISEPTSGGTDTQY
J: TRBJ1-4; V: TRBV13; length: 12; CDR3: ASSHAGPNEKLF
J: TRBJ1-3; V: TRBV29-1; length: 13; CDR3: SVVGVFDSGNTIY
J: TRBJ1-6; V: TRBV9; length: 12; CDR3: ASSVEDRRSPLH
J: TRBJ2-3; V: TRBV9; length: 14; CDR3: ASSVDRGQGTDTQY
J: TRBJ2-7; V: TRBV11-2; length: 13; CDR3: ASSLEAASSYEQY
J: TRBJ1-2; V: TRBV15; length: 12; CDR3: ATSRQGISYGYT
J: TRBJ1-1; V: TRBV29-1; length: 10; CDR3: SVLTGGTEAF
J: TRBJ2-6; V: TRBV5-6; length: 14; CDR3: ASSRSYRAGANVLT
J: TRBJ1-2; V: TRBV9; length: 14; CDR3: ASSVADRDLFYGYT
J: TRBJ1-4; V: TRBV25-1; length: 9; CDR3: AVRVGEKLF
J: TRBJ2-1; V: TRBV7-9; length: 12; CDR3: ASSPLAGWDEQF
J: TRBJ2-3; V: TRBV7-9; length: 15; CDR3: ASRSGLSGGLEDTQY
J: TRBJ1-1; V: TRBV19; length: 15; CDR3: ASSIGTGGFGDTEAF
J: TRBJ1-6; V: TRBV25-1; length: 12; CDR3: ASSDPKENSPLH
J: TRBJ1-2; V: TRBV15; length: 13; CDR3: ATSSGGAASYGYT
J: TRBJ2-3; V: TRBV9; length: 13; CDR3: ASSVRDYYTDTQY
J: TRBJ2-7; V: TRBV9; length: 12; CDR3: ASSAPGGTYEQY
J: TRBJ1-5; V: TRBV9; length: 13; CDR3: ASSSSDRSNQPQH
J: TRBJ2-7; V: TRBV4-3; length: 14; CDR3: ASSQERTARSYEQY
J: TRBJ1-2; V: TRBV27; length: 11; CDR3: ASSPQGSYGYT
J: TRBJ1-2; V: TRBV6-5; length: 11; CDR3: ASSYSTNYGYT
J: TRBJ1-4; V: TRBV7-9; length: 14; CDR3: ASSFVQVATNEKLF
J: TRBJ1-1; V: TRBV4-1; length: 17; CDR3: ASSQDRFSGTGSRPEAF
J: TRBJ2-7; V: TRBV15; length: 12; CDR3: ATSRPGARGEQY
J: TRBJ2-7; V: TRBV5-6; length: 11; CDR3: ASSYRESYEQY
J: TRBJ2-7; V: TRBV13; length: 13; CDR3: ASSLGQTGGYEQY
J: TRBJ1-1; V: TRBV4-3; length: 12; CDR3: ASSQGAGGTEAF
J: TRBJ2-7; V: TRBV4-1; length: 14; CDR3: ASSRVLEGGLYEQY
J: TRBJ2-6; V: TRBV2; length: 13; CDR3: ASRQAAEGANVLT
J: TRBJ1-2; V: TRBV5-4; length: 12; CDR3: ASSLVPADYGYT
J: TRBJ2-1; V: TRBV5-6; length: 12; CDR3: ASSYPRGDNEQF
J: TRBJ2-1; V: TRBV5-1; length: 11; CDR3: ASSLSGYDEQF
J: TRBJ2-3; V: TRBV19; length: 13; CDR3: ASSRTSGSTDTQY
J: TRBJ1-2; V: TRBV19; length: 10; CDR3: ASNKARDGYT
J: TRBJ2-1; V: TRBV4-3; length: 13; CDR3: ASSQGTTGRYEQF
J: TRBJ2-1; V: TRBV2; length: 15; CDR3: ASSPTDPSGGLDEQF
J: TRBJ2-2; V: TRBV7-2; length: 15; CDR3: ASSLDLAGGRTGELF
J: TRBJ2-3; V: TRBV5-1; length: 16; CDR3: ASRPTPLAGKPTDTQY
J: TRBJ2-7; V: TRBV7-9; length: 13; CDR3: ASSPRQAFTEEQY
J: TRBJ1-1; V: TRBV5-6; length: 13; CDR3: ASSVDRKGNTEAF
J: TRBJ1-1; V: TRBV5-6; length: 11; CDR3: ASSFEGGTEAF
J: TRBJ2-1; V: TRBV4-3; length: 15; CDR3: ASSPGTSGGGTNEQF
J: TRBJ2-7; V: TRBV9; length: 12; CDR3: ASSGGLNPYEQY
J: TRBJ1-2; V: TRBV27; length: 11; CDR3: ASRTGGGYGYT
J: TRBJ1-2; V: TRBV12-5; length: 12; CDR3: ASGSKGDTYGYT
J: TRBJ1-1; V: TRBV19; length: 15; CDR3: ASSIRGQGAVGTEAF
J: TRBJ2-1; V: TRBV5-6; length: 13; CDR3: ASSSDRFMVNEQF
J: TRBJ1-4; V: TRBV7-9; length: 12; CDR3: ASGERGSNEKLF